The 27 T cell receptor beta chains listed next were all sequenced from one sample in a study of T cell responses to AZD1222 COVID-19 vaccine. Profiled with immunoSEQ multiplex PCR; TCRdb holds only in-frame clones, not every one. The table shows 110,000 to 150,000 clones, with about 91% occurring only once. Sequencing used peripheral blood, obtained on day 0 of AZD1222 vaccination. These receptors all come from an adult in good health.

The rearrangement joins TRBV12-3 or TRBV12-4 to TRBJ2-2; 7 positions match TRBD1. The ends lost 5 bases at V and 6 bases at J; junction bases unmatched: 3. The CDR3 consists of 13 residues. Here the CDR3 reads CASSPGTAGELFF. The CDR3 DNA reads TGTGCCAGCAGTCCCGGGACAGCCGGGGAGCTGTTTTTT.

This clone was observed a handful of times. The genes are TRBV6-2 or TRBV6-3 and TRBJ2-7; 7 nucleotides line up with TRBD2. Germline CDR1 and CDR2: MNHEY and SVGEGT. This CDR3 region has 14 residues. After removal of 4 bases from V and 2 bases from J, the junction contained 5 bases not matched to a gene. CDR3 DNA sequence: TGTGCCAGCAGTTTGGGGGGGGGACCCTACGAGCAGTACTTC. Translating gives CASSLGGGPYEQYF.

The chain recombines TRBV7-2 with TRBJ1-1, with D uncertain. CDR3 length equals 13 residues. Trimming took 3 bases from V and 0 from J, leaving 5 bases between them. The germline V gene has CDR1 SGHTA and CDR2 FQGNSA. This CDR3 reads CASSFGLNTEAFF. The CDR3 coding sequence is TGTGCCAGCAGCTTCGGGCTGAACACTGAAGCTTTCTTT.

The chain combines TRBV6-5 with TRBJ2-7; possibly TRBD1 for D (7 bases). Germline CDR1 MNHEY, CDR2 SVGAGI. Deletions cut 2 bases from V and 0 bases from J, with 11 bases between. The CDR3 covers 15 residues. The CDR3 protein is CASSYDQGGSYEQYF. As DNA, the CDR3 is TGTGCCAGCAGTTACGATCAGGGGGGCTCCTACGAGCAGTACTTC.

The J gene is TRBJ2-7, the V gene TRBV1; the table's D call TRBD2 went unverified against the DNA. TRBV1 is deemed a pseudogene. The CDR3 is 13 amino acids. The CDR3 sequence: CTSSQEERYEQYF. CDR3 nucleotide sequence: TGCACCAGCAGCCAAGAGGAGCGATACGAGCAGTACTTC.

To note about this clone: A junction boundary mismatches the germline segment, possibly from a read error. The chain has TRBV5-1 and TRBJ2-7, with D perhaps being TRBD1 or TRBD2 (5 bases each). CDR3 length: 15 residues. Germline V gene lookup returns CDR1 SGHRS and CDR2 YFSETQ. CDR3 sequence reads: CASSLGHTSSYEQYF. Here the CDR3 DNA reads TGCGCCAGCAGTTTGGGGCATACTAGCTCCTACGAGCAGTACTTC.

The chain recombines TRBV6-5 with TRBJ1-3; a weak D match, TRBD1 (6 bases). CDR1 MNHEY and CDR2 SVGAGI come from the germline V gene. Trimming left V 6 bases short and J 7 bases short, with 13 bases between. The CDR3 extends over 13 amino acids. In DNA, the CDR3 is TGTGCCAGCAGGTTGACAGGAGCTAACACCATATATTTT. Amino acids: CASRLTGANTIYF.

This clone was seen a single time. The chain joins TRBV7-9 to TRBJ1-4, with TRBD1 as a possible D gene (5 bases). V was cut by 3 bases and J by 8 bases, with 13 bases left in between. This CDR3 has 14 amino acids. CDR1 is SEHNR and CDR2 is FQNEAQ in the germline V gene (reference sequence). The CDR3 sequence is CASSFQGPEEKLFF. In DNA, the CDR3 is TGTGCCAGCAGCTTCCAGGGTCCTGAAGAAAAACTGTTTTTT.

J is TRBJ1-1 and V is TRBV7-2; TRBD1 might be the D (5 bases). V was clipped by 4 bases and J by 0 bases, with 12 bases between them. The CDR3 spans 15 residues. Germline values: CDR1 SGHTA, CDR2 FQGNSA. In nucleotides, the CDR3 is TGTGCCAGCAGCTCCGAGACAGTGATGAACACTGAAGCTTTCTTT. This translates into CASSSETVMNTEAFF.

The rearrangement joins TRBV6-2 or TRBV6-3 to TRBJ1-6; D unclear. Per germline, CDR1 MNHEY and CDR2 SVGEGT. V was pared by 0 bases and J by 8 bases, with 17 bases between. The CDR3 contains 17 residues. Here the CDR3 reads CASSYSKPPGEYSPLHF. The CDR3 nucleotides are TGTGCCAGCAGTTACTCGAAACCACCGGGCGAATATTCACCCCTCCACTTT.

The chain carries TRBV15 and TRBJ2-7; TRBD2 aligns across 8 bases. There are 15 residues in the CDR3. Germline values: CDR1 LNHNV, CDR2 YYDKDF (reference sequence). V was clipped by 3 bases and J by 4 bases; unmatched bases: 8. The DNA of the CDR3 is TGTGCCACCAGCAGGGCGGGACTAGGGCTTTACGAGCAGTACTTC. Translated: CATSRAGLGLYEQYF.

The chain joins TRBV27 to TRBJ2-5; 7 bases map to TRBD1. Trimming cost V 5 bases and J 5 bases; bases outside gene matches: 17. Germline V lookup: CDR1 MNHEY, CDR2 SMNVEV (reference sequence). The CDR3 loop spans 17 amino acids. CDR3 in DNA: TGTGCCAGCAGTACCCAGGGGGACAGTTCAATGGCGGAGACCCAGTACTTC. The encoded protein is CASSTQGDSSMAETQYF.

This chain connects TRBV19 to TRBJ1-4; maybe TRBD1 (6 bases). Germline CDR1 and CDR2: LNHDA and SQIVND (reference sequence). The CDR3 is made up of 15 amino acids. V shed 4 bases and J shed 1 base, with 10 bases lying between them. This CDR3 is CASSRRGGTNEKLFF. The CDR3 nucleotides read TGTGCCAGTAGTAGAAGAGGGGGAACTAATGAAAAACTGTTTTTT.

The chain combines TRBV5-8 with TRBJ1-5, with 9 bases fitting TRBD1. The CDR3 runs to 15 residues. Germline lookup yields CDR1 SGHTS and CDR2 YDEGEE. V shed 0 bases and J 6 bases; nucleotides not matched to a gene: 4. CDR3 amino acids: CASSLGLTGGQPQHF. CDR3 DNA: TGTGCCAGCAGCTTGGGGCTGACAGGGGGTCAGCCCCAGCATTTT.

The gene calls are TRBV19 and TRBJ1-2; D unclear. This CDR3 comprises 16 residues. V was pared by 4 bases and J by 6 bases, with 21 bases between. The germline CDR1 and CDR2 sequences are LNHDA and SQIVND (reference sequence). The CDR3 coding sequence is TGTGCCAGTAGTAAACCCTCTTATTTGGGATCGAATGGCTACACCTTC. Its protein product is CASSKPSYLGSNGYTF. Looking up the rest from reference TRBV19 and TRBJ1-2 gives the full variable domain: DGGITQSPKYLFRKEGQNVTLSCEQNLNHDAMYWYRQDPGQGLRLIYYSQIVNDFQKGDIAEGYSVSREKKESFPLTVTSAQKNPTAFYLCASSKPSYLGSNGYTFGSGTRLTVV.

V usage is TRBV7-8 and J usage is TRBJ2-2; 14 bases agree with TRBD2. V dropped 2 bases and J dropped 5; count of bases not matched to a gene: 7. The CDR3 is made up of 18 amino acids. The germline CDR1 and CDR2 sequences are SGHVS and FQNEAQ. For the CDR3, the DNA is TGTGCCAGCAGCTTACCGACTAGCGGGGGGGTCGATACCGGGGAGCTGTTTTTT. Residues: CASSLPTSGGVDTGELFF.

This clone was observed once. This chain links TRBV9 with TRBJ1-4; D ambiguous. The CDR3 extends over 14 amino acids. V lost 4 bases and J 7 bases, leaving 14 bases between the germline ends. Germline-derived CDR1 and CDR2 are SGDLS and YYNGEE. The CDR3 DNA reads as TGTGCCAGCAGCCGGATGTGGGGTGGTGAAAAACTGTTTTTT. Translation gives CASSRMWGGEKLFF.

The chain couples TRBV12-3 or TRBV12-4 to TRBJ2-7; D gene uncertain. The CDR3 consists of 12 residues. V lost 3 bases and J 6 bases, leaving 9 bases between the germline ends. The CDR3 loop reads CASSFDIGEQYF. The CDR3 DNA is TGTGCCAGCAGTTTTGATATAGGCGAGCAGTACTTC.

This chain uses TRBV6-6 with TRBJ1-5, with D unclear. The CDR3 extends over 13 amino acids. CDR1 is MNHNY and CDR2 is SVGAGI in the germline V gene (reference sequence). V lost 10 bases and J lost 6, with 16 bases in between. CDR3 sequence reads: CATTVLGSQPQHF. DNA of the CDR3: TGTGCCACGACCGTGTTAGGGAGTCAGCCCCAGCATTTT.

This chain joins TRBV12-3 or TRBV12-4 and TRBJ1-1, with D perhaps TRBD1 (6 bases). This CDR3 is built from 12 residues. The V end was cut by 4 bases, the J end by 8 bases, with 11 bases between. DNA for the CDR3: TGTGCCAGCAGTTACGACAGGAGCGAAGCTTTCTTT. Its protein product is CASSYDRSEAFF.

This clone turned up a few times. V is TRBV9 and J is TRBJ2-5, with TRBD2 matching over 9 bases. Losses at the gene ends were 5 bases for V and 2 bases for J; bases not matched to a gene: 1. Germline CDR1 reads SGDLS; CDR2 reads YYNGEE. The CDR3 is 13 residues long. The CDR3 is CASSSGGQETQYF. In nucleotides, the CDR3 is TGTGCCAGCAGTAGCGGGGGTCAAGAGACCCAGTACTTC.

The chain combines TRBV18 with TRBJ1-3; no definite D call. Germline V gene sequence: CDR1 KGHSH, CDR2 LQKENI. The CDR3 spans 17 residues. Trimming shortened V by 1 base and J by 0 bases, and 13 bases separated the two germline ends. CDR3: CASSPRTTVNSGNTIYF. CDR3 sequence (DNA): TGTGCCAGCTCACCACGTACCACAGTGAACTCTGGAAACACCATATATTTT.

This sequence joins TRBV2 and TRBJ1-2, with 8 bases fitting TRBD1. The J segment lost 0 bases and the V segment lost 8 bases, leaving 5 bases of the junction unmatched. Germline CDR1 and CDR2: SNHLY and FYNNEI. CDR3 size: 14 residues. The CDR3 bases are TGTGCCAGCGGGCAGGGACAGGCTAACTATGGCTACACCTTC. Amino acid sequence: CASGQGQANYGYTF.

The J gene is TRBJ2-1, the V gene TRBV27; TRBD1 matches 8 bases. The V gene's germline CDR1 is MNHEY and CDR2 SMNVEV (reference sequence). The CDR3 has 13 residues. With V trimmed by 1 base and J by 7 bases, 0 bases remained unmatched. In DNA, the CDR3 is TGTGCCAGCAGTTTATGGACAGGGAATGAGCAGTTCTTC. Translation gives CASSLWTGNEQFF.

This clone was seen a few times. The CDR3 region is CARSWGQNNEQFF. The CDR3 DNA is TGTGCCAGAAGCTGGGGACAGAACAATGAGCAGTTCTTC. The chain couples TRBV5-3 to TRBJ2-1; 7 nucleotides agree with TRBD1. Being an ORF, TRBV5-3 has a function that is uncertain. The CDR3 spans 13 residues. The V and J ends lost 3 bases and 5 bases, in that order; junction bases with no gene match: 2.

This chain connects TRBV6-5 to TRBJ1-2, with TRBD1 identical over 7 bases. The V gene's germline CDR1 is MNHEY and CDR2 SVGAGI. J gave up 1 base and V 5 bases, and 7 bases lay outside the gene matches. The CDR3 has 15 amino acids. The CDR3 sequence: CASSKGQFHNYGYTF. In DNA, the CDR3 is TGTGCCAGCAGTAAGGGACAGTTTCATAACTATGGCTACACCTTC.

The rearrangement uses TRBV11-2 and TRBJ1-1, with a tentative D call TRBD1 (6 bases). Germline CDR1 reads SGHAT; CDR2 reads FQNNGV. The CDR3 is made up of 15 amino acids. Trimming pared 2 bases from V and 5 bases from J, leaving 15 bases between. CDR3 nucleotide sequence: TGTGCCAGCAGCTTATGGGGGGCGCCCCGTACTGAAGCTTTCTTT. It encodes CASSLWGAPRTEAFF.